These 3 T cell receptor beta chains originate from one sample sequenced in a study of T cell responses to AZD1222 COVID-19 vaccine (dated by TCRdb to the early 2020s). The intended sense of this specimen's time point label: about 28 days (+/-7) after the second vaccine dose. Library preparation used the immunoSEQ multiplex PCR assay. Drawn from immuneACCESS, this table holds only the in-frame rearrangements with V and J called that TCRdb kept. Clones are partly lost; checked studies trace under half to an unresolved V gene and leave the rest unexplained. This sample has roughly 110,000 clones in its table, and around 92% of those were observed once. Approximately 9.3% of the sample is in the top ten clones. This sample comprised peripheral blood, obtained 28 days after the second AZD1222 dose. These receptors were taken from an adult who received the AZD1222 COVID-19 vaccine.

The chain carries TRBV4-1 and TRBJ1-6; no firm D call. This CDR3 contains 14 residues. Trimming shortened V by 0 bases and J by 5 bases, and 5 bases separated the two germline ends. Per germline, CDR1 MGHRA and CDR2 YSYEKL. The CDR3 is CASSQDFNNSPLHF. The CDR3 DNA sequence: TGCGCCAGCAGCCAAGATTTCAATAATTCACCCCTCCACTTT.

This clone turned up a few times. The chain uses TRBV19 and TRBJ2-7; TRBD1 agrees at 10 bases. J lost 3 bases, V lost 7 bases, and 3 bases had no gene match. The CDR3 sequence is 13 residues long. Germline CDR1 LNHDA, CDR2 SQIVND (reference sequence). The CDR3 is CASMRTGGYEQYF. In nucleotides, the CDR3 is TGTGCCAGTATGAGGACAGGGGGCTACGAGCAGTACTTC.

The chain joins TRBV6-5 to TRBJ1-1, with unresolved D. Germline CDR1 and CDR2: MNHEY and SVGAGI. V was clipped by 2 bases and J by 0 bases, with 7 bases between them. There are 14 residues in the CDR3. The CDR3 here is CASSYRSMNTEAFF. The CDR3 DNA follows: TGTGCCAGCAGTTACCGGTCCATGAACACTGAAGCTTTCTTT.